The 5 T cell receptor beta chains presented below share a single source sample, sequenced in a study of STAT5B mutations in CD4+ large granular lymphocyte leukemia. TCRdb's copy holds only in-frame clones and misses some; the assay was immunoSEQ multiplex PCR. The profile shows about 32,000 clones, about four fifths of them singletons. Sequencing was done on a sample of CD4+ T cells from blood buffy coats. These receptors all stem from a human donor in good health.

J is TRBJ1-2 and V is TRBV19; tentative D call: TRBD1 (5 bases). The CDR3 covers 13 residues. Germline assignment: CDR1 LNHDA and CDR2 SQIVND (reference sequence). Trimming cost V 6 bases and J 1 base, with 9 bases left between them. CDR3 DNA: TGTGCCAGTAGGATTGACAGTAACTATGGCTACACCTTC. This sequence encodes CASRIDSNYGYTF.

The V gene is TRBV18, the J gene TRBJ2-1, with TRBD2 matching 11 bases. The ends lost 1 base at V and 5 bases at J; junction bases unmatched: 4. Germline V gene data show CDR1 as KGHSH and CDR2 as LQKENI. This CDR3 has 16 amino acids. Here the CDR3 DNA reads TGTGCCAGCTCACCACGGGGACTAGCGGACGACAATGAGCAGTTCTTC. Translating it yields CASSPRGLADDNEQFF.

This clone came up a few times. The V call is TRBV6-1, the J call TRBJ2-2, with 7 bases aligning to TRBD1. Trimming removed 6 bases from V and 3 bases from J; junction bases left unmatched: 4. The CDR3 extends over 14 amino acids. Looked up from germline, CDR1 is MNHNS and CDR2 is SASEGT. As DNA, the CDR3 is TGTGCCAGCAGCACAGGGGAACACACCGGGGAGCTGTTTTTT. Translation gives CASSTGEHTGELFF.

This clone was seen once. The rearrangement joins TRBV7-9 to TRBJ2-7; no clear D gene. The V end lost 1 base, the J end lost 1 base, and 11 bases lay between the germline ends. Germline V gene sequence: CDR1 SEHNR, CDR2 FQNEAQ (reference sequence). The CDR3 length is 15 residues. For the CDR3, the DNA is TGTGCCAGCAGCTTAGTTGTACTCTCTTCCTACGAGCAGTACTTC. Protein sequence: CASSLVVLSSYEQYF.

The chain is built from TRBV18 and TRBJ1-2, with 10 bases matching TRBD1. Trimming at V came to 0 bases and at J to 6 bases, leaving 10 bases not matched to a gene. From germline, CDR1 is KGHSH and CDR2 LQKENI. This CDR3 contains 17 residues. The CDR3 nucleotides are TGTGCCAGCTCACCACCGTCGTCCGGACAGGGGGTCGATGGCTACACCTTC. Its translation: CASSPPSSGQGVDGYTF.